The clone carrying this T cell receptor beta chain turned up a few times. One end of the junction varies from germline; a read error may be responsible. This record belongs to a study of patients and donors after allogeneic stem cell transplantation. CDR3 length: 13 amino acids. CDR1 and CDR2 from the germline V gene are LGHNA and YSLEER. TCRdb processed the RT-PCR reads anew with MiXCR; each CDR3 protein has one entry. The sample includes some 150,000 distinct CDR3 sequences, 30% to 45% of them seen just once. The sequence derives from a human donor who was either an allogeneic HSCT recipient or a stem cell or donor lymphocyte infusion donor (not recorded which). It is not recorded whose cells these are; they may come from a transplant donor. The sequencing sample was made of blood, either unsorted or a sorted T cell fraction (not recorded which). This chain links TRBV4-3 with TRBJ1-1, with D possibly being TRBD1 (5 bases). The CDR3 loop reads CASSQGGGRRYIF. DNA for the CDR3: TGCGCCAGCAGCCAAGGGGGGGGACGGAGGTATATATTT.